These 27 T cell receptor beta chains were all obtained from the same sample, sequenced in a study of T cells in Graves' hyperthyroidism and ophthalmopathy. Amplified TCR beta CDR3 regions came from RNA transcripts. Initially, a first-round RT-PCR of the TCR CDR3 employed the HTBI primer set. TCRdb called the multiplex PCR reads again in MiXCR, with one record for every CDR3 protein. Of some 690,000 distinct CDR3 sequences listed, 17% are singletons. The source material was blood. Receptor source: a man in his forties or fifties with Graves' hyperthyroidism.

The chain joins TRBV30 to TRBJ2-1; TRBD1 matches 9 bases. Germline V CDR1 and CDR2: GTSNPN, SVGIG (reference sequence). The CDR3 runs to 14 residues. Trimming at V came to 3 bases and at J to 4 bases, leaving 4 bases not matched to a gene. CDR3 sequence reads: CAWSHGTGYNEQFF. The DNA of the CDR3 is TGTGCCTGGAGCCACGGGACAGGGTACAATGAGCAGTTCTTC.

This clonotype has at least ten counts. The chain employs TRBV3-1 and TRBJ1-1, with D hard to call. CDR3 length: 15 residues. The germline V gene has CDR1 LGHDT and CDR2 YNNKEL (reference sequence). The ends were cut back, 6 bases at V and 4 bases at J, with 18 bases in the middle. The CDR3 sequence: CASSPGPPKGTEAFF. Here the CDR3 DNA reads TGTGCCAGCAGTCCCGGGCCCCCCAAGGGCACTGAAGCTTTCTTT.

This clonotype has at least ten counts. The chain joins TRBV10-1 to TRBJ2-7; a weak D match, TRBD1 (6 bases). Trimming removed 3 bases at V and 0 bases at J, with 15 bases between. The CDR3 consists of 16 residues. CDR1 is WNHNN, CDR2 SYGVQD, per germline (reference sequence). The CDR3 DNA sequence: TGCGCCAGCAGTGACCATCCGACAGGCCTCTCCTACGAGCAGTACTTC. Its protein is CASSDHPTGLSYEQYF.

The chain carries TRBV6-1 and TRBJ1-5, with D possibly matching TRBD1 (5 bases). V was shortened by 8 bases and J by 2 bases, with 10 bases between the two germline ends. The germline V gene encodes CDR1 MNHNS and CDR2 SASEGT. CDR3 length equals 13 residues. The CDR3 DNA reads as TGTGCCAGCCAACAGGCGGGCAATCAGCCCCAGCATTTT. Its protein is CASQQAGNQPQHF.

The rearrangement joins TRBV10-1 to TRBJ2-7; no firm D call. Germline V CDR1 and CDR2: WNHNN, SYGVQD (reference sequence). CDR3 size: 13 residues. The V end was cut by 6 bases, the J end by 4 bases, with 13 bases between. CDR3 residues: CASSWGLGYEQYF. CDR3 coding DNA: TGCGCCAGCAGCTGGGGTCTTGGGTACGAGCAGTACTTC.

This clonotype was detected ten times or more. The chain employs TRBV5-5 and TRBJ2-1, with 11 bases aligning to TRBD2. The CDR3 has 15 amino acids. With V trimmed by 0 bases and J by 9 bases, 5 bases remained unmatched. Germline V gene data show CDR1 as SGHKS and CDR2 as YYEKEE (reference sequence). CDR3 residues: CASSLVAGGPGEQFF. The CDR3 DNA follows: TGTGCCAGCAGCTTGGTAGCGGGAGGGCCAGGTGAGCAGTTCTTC.

About this clonotype itself: This CDR3 fails to terminate in the conserved phenylalanine or tryptophan, so it likely reflects a read error. J is TRBJ2-3 and V is TRBV10-1, with TRBD2 matching over 10 bases. Per the germline V gene, CDR1 is WNHNN and CDR2 is SYGVQD (reference sequence). V lost 6 bases to trimming and J lost 6 bases; unmatched junction nucleotides: 9. This CDR3 is built from 15 residues. The CDR3 here is CASSGGLAGADTQYL. Written as DNA, the CDR3 is TGCGCCAGCAGCGGGGGGCTAGCGGGAGCGGATACGCAGTATCTT.

The chain combines TRBV19 with TRBJ2-1; D tentatively reads TRBD1 or TRBD2 (7 bases each). V was clipped by 2 bases and J by 6 bases, with 14 bases between them. The CDR3 consists of 15 residues. The germline gives CDR1 LNHDA, CDR2 SQIVND (reference sequence). The CDR3 sequence is CASSIMAGGGNEQFF. CDR3 coding DNA: TGTGCCAGTAGTATAATGGCAGGGGGGGGCAATGAGCAGTTCTTC.

The CDR3 nucleotides read TGTGCCAGCAGCTTAGGTCGAGGGGGGATTCTTGGTACGCAGTATTTT. Translation gives CASSLGRGGILGTQYF. The J gene is TRBJ2-3, the V gene TRBV7-9, with D perhaps given as TRBD1 or TRBD2 (6 bases each). This CDR3 is built from 16 residues. Trimming shortened V by 1 base and J by 8 bases, and 19 bases separated the two germline ends. Germline V gives CDR1 SEHNR, CDR2 FQNEAQ (reference sequence).

In its sample, this clonotype was seen many times. This chain uses TRBV25-1 with TRBJ1-1, with 7 bases aligning to TRBD1. CDR1 is MGHDK and CDR2 is SYGVNS in the germline V gene. The CDR3 sequence is 16 residues long. The trim removed 2 bases at V and 6 bases at J, leaving 12 bases unmatched. DNA of the CDR3: TGTGCCAGCAGTGAAGGGGGGACAGTAGGTTATCCTGAAGCTTTCTTT. It codes for CASSEGGTVGYPEAFF.

This clonotype was seen more than once but under ten times. CDR3 in amino acids: CASSSTGRGSYNEQFF. The CDR3 coding sequence is TGTGCCAGCAGTTCCACGGGTAGGGGGTCCTACAATGAGCAGTTCTTC. V is TRBV6-9 and J is TRBJ2-1, with D possibly TRBD1 on 6 matching bases. The ends were cut back, 4 bases at V and 1 base at J, with 14 bases in the middle. Germline CDR1 and CDR2: MNHGY and SVAAGI. The CDR3 is 16 amino acids.

This clonotype was observed many times. The rearrangement joins TRBV6-5 to TRBJ2-7; D might be TRBD2 (5 bases). The CDR3 is made up of 14 amino acids. V was clipped by 4 bases and J by 3 bases, with 13 bases between them. Germline CDR1 reads MNHEY; CDR2 reads SVGAGI. The CDR3 nucleotides are TGTGCCAGCAGTTCCGGGAACATGTACTACGAGCAGTACTTC. Amino acids: CASSSGNMYYEQYF.

The chain couples TRBV6-1 to TRBJ2-1; 7 bases are shared with TRBD1. Trimming took 7 bases from V and 2 from J; bases not matched to a gene: 8. The germline V gene encodes CDR1 MNHNS and CDR2 SASEGT. The CDR3 is 15 amino acids. The CDR3 sequence is CASKTGTVAYNEQFF. In DNA form, the CDR3 reads TGTGCCAGCAAAACCGGGACAGTTGCCTACAATGAGCAGTTCTTC.

This clonotype has a handful of counts. V usage is TRBV5-1 and J usage is TRBJ2-2, with 7 positions matching TRBD1. CDR1 is SGHRS, CDR2 YFSETQ, per germline. The CDR3 spans 14 residues. J gave up 3 bases and V 3 bases, and 2 bases lay outside the gene matches. The CDR3 reads CASSSGQYTGELFF. For the CDR3, the DNA is TGCGCCAGCAGCTCGGGACAGTACACCGGGGAGCTGTTTTTT.

Ten or more counts support this clonotype. The rearrangement uses TRBV12-3 or TRBV12-4 and TRBJ2-5; no firm D call. CDR3 size: 14 residues. With 7 bases removed from V and 3 bases from J, the gap between germline ends came to 15 bases. CDR3 sequence reads: CASNPPLGEETQYF. In DNA form, the CDR3 reads TGTGCCAGCAATCCACCCTTGGGTGAAGAGACCCAGTACTTC.

This clonotype appeared many times. The chain uses TRBV27 and TRBJ1-4, with 7 bases lining up with TRBD1. V trimming: 2 bases; J trimming: 7 bases; junction bases outside the gene matches: 10. The CDR3 has 16 residues. CDR1 is MNHEY and CDR2 is SMNVEV in the germline V gene (reference sequence). CDR3 in amino acids: CASSLRGWTGGEKLFF. DNA for the CDR3: TGTGCCAGCAGTTTAAGAGGGTGGACAGGAGGTGAAAAACTGTTTTTT.

This clonotype was observed many times. V usage is TRBV29-1 and J usage is TRBJ2-5; D remains unclear. The V end lost 4 bases, the J end lost 0 bases, and 12 bases lay between the germline ends. The CDR3 runs to 14 residues. Germline V gene data show CDR1 as SQVTM and CDR2 as ANQGSEA. This chain's CDR3 is CSVARAEYQETQYF. Written as DNA, the CDR3 is TGCAGCGTTGCGCGTGCAGAGTACCAAGAGACCCAGTACTTC.

This clonotype was counted at least ten times. The chain uses TRBV7-2 and TRBJ2-3; D is possibly TRBD1 (6 bases). Trimming shortened V by 4 bases and J by 6 bases, and 14 bases separated the two germline ends. Per germline, CDR1 SGHTA and CDR2 FQGNSA. The length of the CDR3 is 14 residues. The CDR3 DNA reads as TGTGCCAGCAGCTACCTAGGACAGCCCGATACGCAGTATTTT. Protein product: CASSYLGQPDTQYF.

The chain has TRBV19 and TRBJ2-1, with 12 bases aligning to TRBD2. Unmatched junction bases numbered 3, after V lost 0 bases and J lost 6 bases. The germline V gene has CDR1 LNHDA and CDR2 SQIVND (reference sequence). The CDR3 runs to 16 residues. In DNA, the CDR3 is TGTGCCAGTAGTATAGATCAACTAGCGGGAGGCAATGAGCAGTTCTTC. Amino acids: CASSIDQLAGGNEQFF.

This clonotype was counted at least ten times. The gene calls are TRBV28 and TRBJ2-1; 7 bases match TRBD1. J gave up 4 bases and V 5 bases, and 11 bases lay outside the gene matches. Germline V CDR1 and CDR2: MDHEN, SYDVKM. This CDR3 spans 16 amino acids. CDR3 sequence (DNA): TGTGCCAGCAGTCGAATACACAGGGGTTTATACAATGAGCAGTTCTTC. Protein: CASSRIHRGLYNEQFF.

The rearrangement uses TRBV5-1 and TRBJ2-2; D might be TRBD2 (6 bases). V lost 3 bases and J 6 bases, leaving 15 bases between the germline ends. Germline CDR1 and CDR2: SGHRS and YFSETQ. There are 15 residues in the CDR3. The CDR3 here is CASSWGDPGAGELFF. The CDR3 DNA is TGCGCCAGCAGCTGGGGGGACCCGGGGGCCGGGGAGCTGTTTTTT.

The chain combines TRBV7-2 with TRBJ2-3, with TRBD2 identical over 10 bases. This CDR3 region has 17 residues. J lost 5 bases, V lost 3 bases, and 11 bases had no gene match. CDR1 is SGHTA, CDR2 FQGNSA, per germline. For the CDR3, the DNA is TGTGCCAGCAGCTTCTCCGGCCTAGCGGGAGCCGGAGATACGCAGTATTTT. This codes for CASSFSGLAGAGDTQYF.

V is TRBV6-2 or TRBV6-3 and J is TRBJ1-2, with D possibly TRBD1 on 6 matching bases. Trimming left V 6 bases short and J 1 base short, with 12 bases between. Germline V gives CDR1 MNHEY, CDR2 SVGEGT. The CDR3 runs 14 residues. The CDR3 here is CASRHRTDNYGYTF. The CDR3 DNA sequence: TGTGCCAGCAGGCATCGGACAGATAACTATGGCTACACCTTC.

In this sample, this clonotype turned up a few times. An end of the junction differs from the germline gene, which may be a read error. The V gene is TRBV7-9, the J gene TRBJ2-5; D might be TRBD1 or TRBD2, each matching 5 bases. Per the germline V gene, CDR1 is SEHNR and CDR2 is FQNEAQ (reference sequence). The CDR3 runs 16 residues. The CDR3 loop is CASSPPRGREEETQCF. For the CDR3, the DNA is TGTGCCAGCAGCCCACCACGGGGCAGGGAAGAAGAGACCCAGTGCTTC. Based on the CDR3 plus reference TRBV7-9 and TRBJ2-5, the full variable domain is DTGVSQNPRHKITKRGQNVTFRCDPISEHNRLYWYRQTLGQGPEFLTYFQNEAQLEKSRLLSDRFSAERPKGSFSTLEIQRTEQGDSAMYLCASSPPRGREEETQCFGPGTRLLVL.

This clonotype has at least ten counts. The chain combines TRBV7-2 with TRBJ1-1; no reliable D call. Deletions cut 4 bases from V and 1 base from J, with 7 bases between. This CDR3 is built from 13 residues. Looked up from germline, CDR1 is SGHTA and CDR2 is FQGNSA. Here the CDR3 reads CASSSIQNTEAFF. In nucleotides, the CDR3 is TGTGCCAGCAGCTCTATACAGAACACTGAAGCTTTCTTT.

The chain uses TRBV14 and TRBJ2-3; 10 bases line up with TRBD1. The CDR3 runs 14 residues. Germline values: CDR1 SGHDN, CDR2 FVKESK. V gave up 1 base and J gave up 7 bases; unmatched junction bases: 2. The CDR3 sequence: CASSQGDRGNTQYF. The CDR3 coding sequence is TGTGCCAGCAGCCAAGGGGACAGGGGAAATACGCAGTATTTT.

This clonotype showed up many times. The J gene is TRBJ2-1, the V gene TRBV11-3; D not resolved. The CDR3 has 16 amino acids. The V end lost 0 bases, the J end lost 2 bases, and 11 bases lay between the germline ends. From germline, CDR1 is SGHNT and CDR2 YENEEA. The CDR3 protein is CASSLDSGLTYNEQFF. The CDR3 bases are TGTGCCAGCAGCTTAGATTCTGGTCTAACCTACAATGAGCAGTTCTTC.